This record concerns one T cell receptor (beta chain) sequence. Antigen unknown. The sample is drawn from a study of shared clonotypes between healthy human individuals. Study processing details: Junction-only sequences without quality scores came from ImmunoSEQ, so filtering differed. The assay was immunoSEQ multiplex PCR, and TCRdb's table has in-frame clones only and misses some. D and trimming were read from the DNA, whereas the V and J calls and clone size are those reported in that table. The sample has fewer than 3 million clones; around 90% are singletons. This CDR3 is 17 amino acids long. The V gene end was trimmed by 4 bases and the J gene end by 3 bases; junction bases not matched to a gene: 10. Germline loops: CDR1 LGHNT, CDR2 FRNRAP. Healthy HIV-negative adults with no recent acute infections or vaccinations were recruited as donors. Study findings and constraints: Naive subsets typically showed greater estimated richness than memory subsets.

Sequenced sample: naive CD4+ T cells from PBMCs. Subset meaning: CD45RA+ positively selected. The clonotype originates from a man aged 18 to 30 in good health. Some clones in this sample may be carry-over from other donors' samples. This chain joins TRBV12-5 and TRBJ2-2, with 8 nucleotides matching TRBD2. The CDR3, as DNA: TGTGCTAGTGGTTCCGCGATCTCTAGCGGGTACACCGGGGAGCTGTTTTTT. It is translated as CASGSAISSGYTGELFF. Based on the CDR3 plus reference TRBV12-5 and TRBJ2-2, the full variable domain is DARVTQTPRHKVTEMGQEVTMRCQPILGHNTVFWYRQTMMQGLELLAYFRNRAPLDDSGMPKDRFSAEMPDATLATLKIQPSEPRDSAVYFCASGSAISSGYTGELFFGEGSRLTVL.